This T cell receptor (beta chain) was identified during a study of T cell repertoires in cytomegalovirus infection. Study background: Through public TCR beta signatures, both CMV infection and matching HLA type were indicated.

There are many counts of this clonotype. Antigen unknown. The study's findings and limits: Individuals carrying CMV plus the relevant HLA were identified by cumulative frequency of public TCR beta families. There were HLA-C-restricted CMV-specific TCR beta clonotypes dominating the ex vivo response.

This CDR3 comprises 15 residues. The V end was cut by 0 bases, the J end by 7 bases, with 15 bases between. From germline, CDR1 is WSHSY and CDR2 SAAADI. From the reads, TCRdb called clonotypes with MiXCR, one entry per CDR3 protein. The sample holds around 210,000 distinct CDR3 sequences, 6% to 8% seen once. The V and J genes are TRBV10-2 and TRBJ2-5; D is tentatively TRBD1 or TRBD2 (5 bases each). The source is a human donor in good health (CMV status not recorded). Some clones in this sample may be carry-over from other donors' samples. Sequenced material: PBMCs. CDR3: CASSESGSRDGTQYF. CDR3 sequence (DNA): TGCGCCAGCAGTGAGTCGGGTTCCCGGGACGGGACCCAGTACTTC.